This TCR beta chain derives from a study of immune heterogeneity within non-small cell lung tumors. TCRs were amplified from approximately 600 ng gDNA of bulk tumor per sample. The authors collected several far-apart biopsies from each primary tumor during surgery. Undergoing curative surgery were patients whose non-small cell lung cancer was untreated and newly diagnosed. V was cut by 6 bases and J by 3 bases, with 11 bases left in between. Germline CDR1 and CDR2: MNHNS and SASEGT. The length of the CDR3 is 13 residues. Amplification of TCR beta CDR3 was performed by multiplex PCR with 32 V and 13 J primers. Each CDR3 protein is one row after TCRdb ran MiXCR on the multiplex PCR reads. This sample has about 3,200 distinct CDR3 sequences, with about a fifth found just once. This clonotype is labeled medium-sized.

Material: lung tumor tissue. The chain is built from TRBV6-1 and TRBJ1-1; D gene uncertain. The receptor's source is a man between 60 and 70 years old with non-small cell lung cancer. The CDR3 coding sequence is TGTGCCAGCAGGGAGTTGTGGTACACTGAAGCTTTCTTT. As protein: CASRELWYTEAFF.